The rows below give T cell receptor beta chains drawn from one sample of a study of somatic mutations in cytotoxic T cells in rheumatoid arthritis. TCRdb keeps only in-frame clones here, not all; method: immunoSEQ multiplex PCR. This table has some 30,000 clones, about 88% appearing once. The sequencing input was CD8+ T cells sorted from blood. The receptors derive from an adult with rheumatoid arthritis. CDR3s include the opening cysteine and the closing phenylalanine or tryptophan. The D gene is left open where the match is weak. Expanded clones are given a class, and other clones once, few, many or no size at all.

clone_size	v_call	j_call	d_call	cdr3_aa	cdr3_nt
-	TRBV6-5	TRBJ2-1	-	CASSEGLVHGQFF	TGTGCCAGCAGTGAGGGGCTAGTACATGGGCAGTTCTTC
-	TRBV6-6	TRBJ2-3	TRBD2	CASSPRETNTDTQYF	TGTGCCAGCAGTCCGCGGGAGACTAACACAGATACGCAGTATTTT
-	TRBV5-6	TRBJ2-7	TRBD1	CASSLSLGTASYEQYF	TGTGCCAGCAGCTTATCTTTGGGGACAGCTTCTTACGAGCAGTACTTC
-	TRBV27	TRBJ1-5	-	CASSGGAGGNQPQHF	TGTGCCAGCAGTGGTGGCGCAGGGGGCAATCAGCCCCAGCATTTT
-	TRBV6-5	TRBJ1-1	-	CASSEQDMNTEAFF	TGTGCCAGCAGCGAACAGGACATGAACACTGAAGCTTTCTTT
-	TRBV4-2	TRBJ2-7	-	CASSQEVAYEQYF	TGTGCCAGCAGCCAAGAGGTCGCCTACGAGCAGTACTTC
once	TRBV11-1	TRBJ1-2	-	CASSLRAANYGYTF	TGTGCCAGCAGCTTAAGAGCAGCTAACTATGGCTACACCTTC
-	TRBV11-3	TRBJ2-1	TRBD1	CASSPRTGVSYNEQFF	TGTGCCAGCAGCCCGAGGACAGGGGTATCCTACAATGAGCAGTTCTTC
-	TRBV7-2	TRBJ2-2	-	CASSPMKLGELFF	TGTGCCAGCAGCCCCATGAAGCTTGGGGAGCTGTTTTTT
-	TRBV15	TRBJ2-5	-	CATSRDGSQETQYF	TGTGCCACCAGCAGAGACGGCAGTCAAGAGACCCAGTACTTC
-	TRBV5-1	TRBJ2-1	-	CASSLHGPLDEQFF	TGCGCCAGCAGCTTGCACGGGCCCTTGGATGAGCAGTTCTTC
-	TRBV27	TRBJ1-1	-	CASSLIGGTEAFF	TGTGCCAGCAGTTTGATCGGGGGCACTGAAGCTTTCTTT
once	TRBV27	TRBJ2-1	-	CASSSMGNSYNEQFF	TGTGCCAGCAGTTCAATGGGTAACTCCTACAATGAGCAGTTCTTC
-	TRBV11-2	TRBJ1-4	-	CASRSAGAADSEKLFF	TGTGCCAGCAGGAGCGCAGGGGCGGCGGATAGTGAAAAACTGTTTTTT
-	TRBV28	TRBJ1-3	-	CASRANVLSGNTIYF	TGTGCCAGCAGGGCTAACGTACTCTCTGGAAACACCATATATTTT
-	TRBV10-3	TRBJ2-7	-	CAISESSPKQYF	TGTGCCATCAGTGAGTCCTCCCCTAAGCAGTACTTC
-	TRBV29-1	TRBJ2-1	-	CSVERAEQFF	TGCAGCGTTGAACGGGCTGAGCAGTTCTTC
-	TRBV7-2	TRBJ2-5	-	CASSPGPYGQETQYF	TGTGCCAGCAGCCCCGGACCCTATGGTCAAGAGACCCAGTACTTC
-	TRBV27	TRBJ1-3	-	CASSLIAGPSSTIYF	TGTGCCAGCAGTCTGATTGCCGGGCCTAGCAGCACCATATATTTT
-	TRBV28	TRBJ2-7	-	CATKIGTISYEQYF	TGTGCCACAAAAATCGGGACCATTAGCTACGAGCAGTACTTC
-	TRBV9	TRBJ2-5	TRBD2	CASSVGTAASGGQETQYF	TGTGCCAGCAGCGTAGGGACGGCGGCTAGCGGGGGGCAAGAGACCCAGTACTTC
-	TRBV7-9	TRBJ2-7	-	CASSLAGDFDYEQYF	TGTGCCAGCAGCTTAGCGGGGGACTTTGACTACGAGCAGTACTTC
-	TRBV19	TRBJ2-1	TRBD2	CASTVGWLAGNEQFF	TGTGCCAGTACGGTCGGATGGCTAGCGGGGAATGAGCAGTTCTTC
-	TRBV27	TRBJ1-1	-	CASSKVLGRSNTEAFF	TGTGCCAGCAGTAAAGTCCTGGGGCGGTCGAACACTGAAGCTTTCTTT
once	TRBV5-8	TRBJ2-7	-	CASSHWGAGYEQYF	TGTGCCAGCAGTCATTGGGGGGCAGGCTACGAGCAGTACTTC
-	TRBV5-1	TRBJ1-1	TRBD1	CASSLGLGGQGPEAFF	TGCGCCAGCAGCTTGGGGCTAGGGGGACAGGGGCCAGAAGCTTTCTTT
once	TRBV5-5	TRBJ1-4	TRBD1	CASGAPRTGREKLFF	TGTGCCAGCGGGGCCCCCAGGACAGGGAGGGAAAAACTGTTTTTT
-	TRBV7-8	TRBJ2-7	-	CASSPWEQQDSYEQYF	TGTGCCAGCAGCCCTTGGGAGCAGCAGGACTCCTACGAGCAGTACTTC
-	TRBV30	TRBJ1-1	-	CAFADSHAEAFF	TGTGCCTTCGCTGACAGTCACGCTGAAGCTTTCTTT
-	TRBV19	TRBJ1-5	-	CASSMGRDIQAPQHF	TGTGCCAGTAGTATGGGCCGGGACATCCAGGCGCCCCAGCATTTT
-	TRBV15	TRBJ2-7	TRBD1	CATSRGQGAYEQYF	TGTGCCACCAGCAGAGGGCAGGGGGCCTACGAGCAGTACTTC